In this sample, the clone carrying this TCR beta chain turned up many times. Its antigen is not identified. The CDR3 loop spans 12 amino acids. The V end lost 8 bases, the J end lost 4 bases, and 11 bases lay between the germline ends. This specimen belongs to a study of human T cells and chemical hapten exposure. Study-wide points: Patch test score was positively correlated with the counts of TCRs that had expanded at PT1.

TCRdb called the RACE reads again in MiXCR, with one record for every CDR3 protein. Of hundreds of thousands of distinct CDR3 sequences in the sample, about 6% were seen once. Stated time point: patch test 2, 6 weeks after DPC sensitization. Treatment indicated: therapeutic diphenylcyclopropenone sensitization with weekly scalp DPC. Venepuncture was done earlier than the placement of each patch test. The starting material, unfractionated whole blood, was used for total RNA extraction. This chain uses TRBV12-3 or TRBV12-4 with TRBJ1-1, with D hard to call. The sequencing here drew on whole blood, taken in connection with sensitization to the hapten diphenylcyclopropenone (DPC). The receptor was isolated from a woman younger than 35 with alopecia areata. Some clones in this sample may be carry-over from other donors' samples. The CDR3 DNA is TGTGCCAGCCAGACTACCGGCACTGAAGCTTTCTTT. Encoded protein: CASQTTGTEAFF.